The 14 T cell receptor beta chains below were found in one sample sequenced in a study of T cell changes during pregnancy in multiple sclerosis. This table comes from immunoSEQ multiplex PCR, and its TCRdb copy is limited to in-frame clones, with some not included. The sample carries 20,000 to 25,000 clones, around 93% recorded once. The sample in question was CD8+ T cells from peripheral blood mononuclear cells, obtained in the third trimester of pregnancy. These TCRs come from a female donor with multiple sclerosis, enrolled in a pregnancy study.

The chain carries TRBV7-9 and TRBJ1-1; D gene unclear. Germline CDR1 is SEHNR and CDR2 is FQNEAQ (reference sequence). The V end was cut by 4 bases, the J end by 5 bases, with 5 bases between. The CDR3 loop spans 11 amino acids. CDR3 sequence reads: CASSSLTEAFF. In DNA form, the CDR3 reads TGTGCCAGCAGCTCATTGACTGAAGCTTTCTTT.

The genes are TRBV27 and TRBJ1-1; possibly TRBD1 for D (5 bases). V gave up 5 bases and J gave up 4 bases, with 11 bases separating them. Germline V gene lookup returns CDR1 MNHEY and CDR2 SMNVEV (reference sequence). CDR3 length: 13 residues. CDR3 DNA: TGTGCCAGCAGTCTCCTGGGGGGCACTGAAGCTTTCTTT. Translation: CASSLLGGTEAFF.

The CDR3 DNA is TGTGCCAGCAGTTACGGACAGGCGTTGCCCTACAATGAGCAGTTCTTC. Translation: CASSYGQALPYNEQFF. V and J are TRBV6-5 and TRBJ2-1; 7 bases are a match to TRBD1. Germline lookup yields CDR1 MNHEY and CDR2 SVGAGI. The CDR3 contains 16 residues. V lost 2 bases and J lost 2; bases outside the gene matches: 6.

The gene calls are TRBV7-9 and TRBJ2-7; 9 positions match TRBD1. CDR1 and CDR2 from the germline V gene are SEHNR and FQNEAQ (reference sequence). The CDR3 has 14 residues. Losses at the gene ends were 4 bases for V and 3 bases for J; bases not matched to a gene: 4. CDR3 DNA sequence: TGTGCCAGCAGCTCTCGGGACAGGGACTACGAGCAGTACTTC. Protein: CASSSRDRDYEQYF.

The count of this clone is one. The V call is TRBV9, the J call TRBJ2-2; 8 bases are a match to TRBD1. Germline V gene lookup returns CDR1 SGDLS and CDR2 YYNGEE. The length of the CDR3 is 16 residues. J gave up 6 bases and V 0 bases, and 7 bases lay outside the gene matches. The CDR3 loop is CASSVVPDRVAGELFF. CDR3 DNA sequence: TGTGCCAGCAGCGTAGTCCCGGACAGGGTAGCCGGGGAGCTGTTTTTT.

The chain recombines TRBV27 with TRBJ2-1, with a possible D match to TRBD2 (6 bases). Germline CDR1 is MNHEY and CDR2 is SMNVEV (reference sequence). The CDR3 extends over 13 amino acids. Trimming removed 6 bases from V and 3 bases from J, with 9 bases in between. The DNA of the CDR3 is TGTGCCAGCAGCGGGACTTACTACAATGAGCAGTTCTTC. It specifies CASSGTYYNEQFF.

The chain uses TRBV27 and TRBJ2-4; 12 bases fit TRBD1. Germline V CDR1 and CDR2: MNHEY, SMNVEV (reference sequence). After removal of 6 bases from V and 6 bases from J, the junction contained 9 bases not matched to a gene. This CDR3 is 16 amino acids long. DNA for the CDR3: TGTGCCAGCAGGGTGGGGACAGGGGGCTTCTTAAACATTCAGTACTTC. As protein: CASRVGTGGFLNIQYF.

This clone appeared once. The rearrangement links TRBV18 to TRBJ1-1, with no clear D. Germline CDR1 is KGHSH and CDR2 is LQKENI. This CDR3 is 14 amino acids long. V was shortened by 0 bases and J by 2 bases, with 7 bases between the two germline ends. Here the CDR3 reads CASSPPGLNTEAFF. Written as DNA, the CDR3 is TGTGCCAGCTCACCACCCGGGTTAAACACTGAAGCTTTCTTT. Full variable domain (outside the CDR3, taken from reference TRBV18 and TRBJ1-1): NAGVMQNPRHLVRRRGQEARLRCSPMKGHSHVYWYRQLPEEGLKFMVYLQKENIIDESGMPKERFSAEFPKEGPSILRIQQVVRGDSAAYFCASSPPGLNTEAFFGQGTRLTVV.

This sequence joins TRBV14 and TRBJ1-3; a possible D gene is TRBD1 (6 bases). Trimming pared 4 bases from V and 0 bases from J, leaving 13 bases between. From germline, CDR1 is SGHDN and CDR2 FVKESK. The CDR3 sequence is 16 residues long. CDR3 bases: TGTGCCAGCAGCCCGAGGACGGACAGCTCTGGAAACACCATATATTTT. It specifies CASSPRTDSSGNTIYF.

This clone was found once. This chain connects TRBV25-1 to TRBJ1-4, with 11 bases fitting TRBD1. Germline V gene lookup returns CDR1 MGHDK and CDR2 SYGVNS. The CDR3 loop spans 18 amino acids. Unmatched junction bases numbered 8, after V lost 1 base and J lost 4 bases. Here the CDR3 reads CASSESRTGGEINEKLFF. DNA for the CDR3: TGTGCCAGCAGTGAATCTCGGACAGGGGGCGAAATTAATGAAAAACTGTTTTTT.

The chain has TRBV7-9 and TRBJ2-5; the match to TRBD2 covers 9 bases. CDR1 and CDR2 from the germline V gene are SEHNR and FQNEAQ (reference sequence). V lost 2 bases, J lost 5 bases, and 15 bases stayed unmatched. The CDR3 is 18 amino acids. The CDR3 region has the DNA TGTGCCAGCAGCTTAATTTACCCCGGGCGGGAGGGCCACGAGACCCAGTACTTC. It codes for CASSLIYPGREGHETQYF.

The chain carries TRBV9 and TRBJ2-1, with TRBD2 identical over 12 bases. J gave up 8 bases and V 3 bases, and 9 bases lay outside the gene matches. The length of the CDR3 is 16 residues. In germline, CDR1 is SGDLS, CDR2 YYNGEE. CDR3 bases: TGTGCCAGCAGCGGGGTCCTAGCGGGAGGGCACGATGAGCAGTTCTTC. Translation gives CASSGVLAGGHDEQFF.

V usage is TRBV6-4 and J usage is TRBJ2-7, with TRBD1 identical over 7 bases. J lost 4 bases, V lost 9 bases, and 6 bases had no gene match. CDR1 is MRHNA, CDR2 SNTAGT, per germline. The CDR3 runs to 12 residues. The CDR3 reads CASRDRLYEQYF. The CDR3, as DNA: TGTGCCAGTCGGGACAGATTATACGAGCAGTACTTC.

This chain links TRBV10-3 with TRBJ2-7, with D possibly matching TRBD1 (5 bases). Germline V gives CDR1 ENHRY, CDR2 SYGVKD. CDR3 length: 14 residues. The V and J ends lost 1 base and 1 base respectively, with 8 bases between them. The CDR3 reads CAISEYRRSYEQYF. For the CDR3, the DNA is TGTGCCATCAGTGAGTACAGGCGTTCCTACGAGCAGTACTTC.